One sample yielded the 7 T cell receptor beta chains listed below, sequenced in a study of blood T cell repertoires in COVID-19. Profiling relied on immunoSEQ multiplex PCR, and the TCRdb table lists in-frame clones only, not all of them. The profile shows approximately 250,000 clones, around nine tenths of them singletons. The source material was peripheral blood. Source of these receptors: an older woman who had recovered from COVID-19.

In DNA form, the CDR3 reads TGTGCCAGCAGCGGTGGACAGGGCCATCAGCCCCAGCATTTT. Encoded protein: CASSGGQGHQPQHF. The gene calls are TRBV9 and TRBJ1-5; 8 bases line up with TRBD1. V dropped 3 bases and J dropped 5; count of bases not matched to a gene: 4. From germline, CDR1 is SGDLS and CDR2 YYNGEE. This CDR3 is built from 14 residues.

The chain carries TRBV6-4 and TRBJ1-1; TRBD1 matches at 11 bases. Germline trimming cut 4 bases from V and 1 base from J; bases unmatched to any gene: 2. Germline V gene lookup returns CDR1 MRHNA and CDR2 SNTAGT. The CDR3 contains 15 residues. The DNA for the CDR3 is TGTGCCAGCAGTGCGGACAGGGGGCGGAACACTGAAGCTTTCTTT. Encoded protein: CASSADRGRNTEAFF.

This clone is deemed medium-sized. The chain joins TRBV7-9 to TRBJ2-7; D possibly corresponds to TRBD2 (6 bases). The CDR3 is 13 amino acids. CDR1 is SEHNR, CDR2 FQNEAQ, per germline (reference sequence). Trimming shortened V by 7 bases and J by 3 bases, and 13 bases separated the two germline ends. The chain's CDR3 is CASTPGDRYEQYF. The CDR3 DNA is TGTGCCAGCACCCCGGGGGACCGCTACGAGCAGTACTTC.

The gene calls are TRBV28 and TRBJ1-2, with D unclear. V lost 10 bases and J 4 bases, leaving 10 bases between the germline ends. Germline V CDR1 and CDR2: MDHEN, SYDVKM. CDR3 size: 11 residues. DNA of the CDR3: TGTGCCACCATGGCCCTCTATGGCTACACCTTC. Protein product: CATMALYGYTF.

V and J are TRBV2 and TRBJ2-3; 8 bases line up with TRBD1. The CDR3 loop spans 15 amino acids. V shed 5 bases, J shed 3 bases, and the junction held 7 bases outside the gene matches. Germline CDR1 is SNHLY and CDR2 is FYNNEI. In DNA form, the CDR3 reads TGTGCCAGCAGTCGTGGACAGGGTATGACAGATACGCAGTATTTT. Its protein is CASSRGQGMTDTQYF.

This clone was detected once. The genes are TRBV24-1 and TRBJ2-1, with D perhaps TRBD1 (6 bases). The germline V gene has CDR1 KGHDR and CDR2 SFDVKD. This CDR3 has 15 residues. The germline V and J ends were trimmed by 4 bases and 10 bases, with 19 bases remaining between them. In DNA, the CDR3 is TGTGCCACCAGTGACCGAGTTCAGGGGCGGAACGAGCAGTTCTTC. Residues: CATSDRVQGRNEQFF.

This clone was observed a single time. The rearrangement uses TRBV18 and TRBJ2-1, with 10 bases identical to TRBD2. This CDR3 comprises 13 residues. Trimming removed 6 bases from V and 5 bases from J; junction bases left unmatched: 1. Germline CDR1 KGHSH, CDR2 LQKENI. This CDR3 reads CASSLAGDNEQFF. The DNA of the CDR3 is TGTGCCAGCTCGCTAGCGGGGGACAATGAGCAGTTCTTC.